This passage covers 18 T cell receptor beta chains from one sample sequenced in a study of blood T cell repertoires in COVID-19. Produced via immunoSEQ multiplex PCR; TCRdb's table is partial and in-frame only. This sample carries about 500,000 clones, roughly nine tenths of them seen once, and the ten largest clones take under 8.5%. The sample was peripheral blood. The receptors were sampled from a woman in her 50s with COVID-19, enrolled during active disease.

The chain links TRBV6-2 or TRBV6-3 to TRBJ2-4; TRBD1 matches 9 bases. J gave up 5 bases and V 6 bases, and 17 bases lay outside the gene matches. This CDR3 spans 18 amino acids. Germline V gene sequence: CDR1 MNHEY, CDR2 SVGEGT. The CDR3: CASSTWTLTGGRENIQYF. DNA for the CDR3: TGTGCCAGCAGCACCTGGACACTTACAGGGGGCAGGGAAAACATTCAGTACTTC.

J is TRBJ1-2 and V is TRBV9, with 7 bases lining up with TRBD1. This CDR3 comprises 15 residues. Trimming removed 0 bases from V and 7 bases from J; junction bases left unmatched: 9. The V gene's germline CDR1 is SGDLS and CDR2 YYNGEE. The CDR3 DNA sequence: TGTGCCAGCAGCGTAGTTTCCGGACAGGATGGTGGCTACACCTTC. Residues: CASSVVSGQDGGYTF.

This chain joins TRBV2 and TRBJ2-5; 7 nucleotides line up with TRBD2. Looked up from germline, CDR1 is SNHLY and CDR2 is FYNNEI. Germline trimming cut 1 base from V and 4 bases from J; bases unmatched to any gene: 6. CDR3 length equals 15 residues. The CDR3 is CASSEVAGEVETQYF. The CDR3 DNA reads as TGTGCCAGCAGTGAAGTCGCGGGGGAGGTAGAGACCCAGTACTTC.

V and J are TRBV5-1 and TRBJ2-3; 8 bases are a match to TRBD2. V trimming: 0 bases; J trimming: 2 bases; junction bases outside the gene matches: 5. CDR1 is SGHRS, CDR2 YFSETQ, per germline. CDR3 length equals 16 residues. CDR3 nucleotide sequence: TGCGCCAGCAGCTTGGACCTGCGGGGGGTCACAGATACGCAGTATTTT. Its translation is CASSLDLRGVTDTQYF.

Only one count was recorded for this clone. This sequence joins TRBV7-6 and TRBJ2-5; D is perhaps TRBD2 (6 bases). The germline gives CDR1 SGHVS, CDR2 FNYEAQ. This CDR3 has 13 residues. Trimming shortened V by 5 bases and J by 4 bases, and 11 bases separated the two germline ends. The chain's CDR3 is CASSRRRGETQYF. CDR3 coding DNA: TGTGCCAGCAGCCGACGGCGGGGAGAGACCCAGTACTTC.

This clone was counted only a few times. The chain has TRBV15 and TRBJ1-5, with 10 positions matching TRBD1. The CDR3 is 15 residues long. Unmatched junction bases numbered 6, after V lost 4 bases and J lost 6 bases. Germline V gene data show CDR1 as LNHNV and CDR2 as YYDKDF (reference sequence). This CDR3 reads CATSTMTGGSQPQHF. The DNA of the CDR3 is TGTGCCACCAGCACAATGACAGGGGGCTCTCAGCCCCAGCATTTT.

The chain carries TRBV9 and TRBJ1-3, with 11 nucleotides matching TRBD1. V dropped 3 bases and J dropped 1; count of bases not matched to a gene: 9. The CDR3 length is 18 residues. Per the germline V gene, CDR1 is SGDLS and CDR2 is YYNGEE. Here the CDR3 DNA reads TGTGCCAGCAGCGCCGGGACAGGGGGAAAGTGGTCTGGAAACACCATATATTTT. Translating gives CASSAGTGGKWSGNTIYF.

On this clone: Additional DNA sequences in this sample encode the identical CDR3. The chain is built from TRBV19 and TRBJ2-1, with 10 bases that match TRBD2. The CDR3 extends over 14 amino acids. The trim removed 5 bases at V and 7 bases at J, leaving 5 bases unmatched. Germline lookup yields CDR1 LNHDA and CDR2 SQIVND (reference sequence). CDR3 region: CASSLAGGYNEQFF. The DNA of the CDR3 is TGTGCCAGTAGTTTAGCGGGGGGCTATAATGAGCAGTTCTTC.

The CDR3 reads CASRQGPGTEAFF. In DNA form, the CDR3 reads TGTGCCAGCAGACAGGGTCCGGGCACTGAAGCTTTCTTT. The rearrangement joins TRBV3-1 (or the pseudogene TRBV3-2) to TRBJ1-1; D is perhaps TRBD1 (6 bases). CDR1 is LGHDT, CDR2 YNNKEL, per germline (reference sequence). The CDR3 extends over 13 amino acids. Trimming left V 6 bases short and J 4 bases short, with 12 bases between.

This rearrangement joins TRBV14 to TRBJ1-2; 8 bases align to TRBD1. With V trimmed by 4 bases and J by 6 bases, 4 bases remained unmatched. This CDR3 spans 13 amino acids. Germline V CDR1 and CDR2: SGHDN, FVKESK. The chain's CDR3 is CASSPHRGDGYTF. The CDR3 DNA follows: TGTGCCAGCAGCCCCCACAGGGGGGATGGCTACACCTTC.

This sequence joins TRBV19 and TRBJ1-3; unclear D gene. The CDR3 length is 10 residues. Trimming pared 9 bases from V and 4 bases from J, leaving 4 bases between. Germline values: CDR1 LNHDA, CDR2 SQIVND (reference sequence). The CDR3 reads CASYGNTIYF. The CDR3 bases are TGTGCCAGCTACGGAAACACCATATATTTT.

This rearrangement joins TRBV7-9 to TRBJ2-3, with no clear D. Germline lookup yields CDR1 SEHNR and CDR2 FQNEAQ (reference sequence). Trimming removed 5 bases at V and 2 bases at J, with 11 bases between. The CDR3 consists of 14 residues. The CDR3 coding sequence is TGTGCCAGCAGCCTAACGCTCGACACAGATACGCAGTATTTT. It is translated as CASSLTLDTDTQYF.

The rearrangement joins TRBV12-3 or TRBV12-4 to TRBJ1-6, with D hard to call. Deletions cut 1 base from V and 7 bases from J, with 5 bases between. This CDR3 spans 13 amino acids. The CDR3 bases are TGTGCCAGCAGTTTAGGTAAAAATTCACCCCTCCACTTT. Protein: CASSLGKNSPLHF.

This sequence joins TRBV12-5 and TRBJ2-2; TRBD2 is a possible D gene (6 bases). The CDR3 has 19 amino acids. Per germline, CDR1 LGHNT and CDR2 FRNRAP. V was trimmed by 5 bases and J by 0 bases, leaving 22 bases between them. The CDR3 DNA sequence: TGTGCTAGTGGTATAATTAGGCGGGGTATTCCTGCGAACACCGGGGAGCTGTTTTTT. This sequence encodes CASGIIRRGIPANTGELFF.

The V call is TRBV27, the J call TRBJ2-7; possible D gene TRBD1, 5 bases. Trimming cost V 3 bases and J 4 bases, with 10 bases left between them. Looked up from germline, CDR1 is MNHEY and CDR2 is SMNVEV (reference sequence). The CDR3 extends over 13 amino acids. CDR3 in amino acids: CASSFLQGYEQYF. CDR3 bases: TGTGCCAGCAGTTTTCTCCAGGGATACGAGCAGTACTTC.

CDR3 amino acids: CASSIDRGAFF. CDR3 coding DNA: TGTGCCAGCAGTATCGACCGGGGGGCTTTCTTT. V and J are TRBV12-3 or TRBV12-4 and TRBJ1-1, with a possible D match to TRBD1 (5 bases). V lost 5 bases, J lost 11 bases, and 12 bases lay in between. The CDR3 covers 11 residues.

The chain employs TRBV5-1 and TRBJ2-5; tentatively, D is TRBD1 (5 bases). In germline, CDR1 is SGHRS, CDR2 YFSETQ. The CDR3 extends over 14 amino acids. Trimming pared 0 bases from V and 3 bases from J, leaving 9 bases between. The CDR3, as DNA: TGCGCCAGCAGCTTGGCCTCCAGGGAAGAGACCCAGTACTTC. Translating gives CASSLASREETQYF.

This clone appeared a single time. Other DNA sequences from this sample encode an identical CDR3 as well. This chain connects TRBV27 to TRBJ2-7; D uncertain. Per the germline V gene, CDR1 is MNHEY and CDR2 is SMNVEV (reference sequence). The CDR3 covers 12 residues. V lost 4 bases and J 0 bases, leaving 4 bases between the germline ends. The CDR3 DNA is TGTGCCAGCAGTTCTAGCTCCTACGAGCAGTACTTC. Its protein product is CASSSSSYEQYF.